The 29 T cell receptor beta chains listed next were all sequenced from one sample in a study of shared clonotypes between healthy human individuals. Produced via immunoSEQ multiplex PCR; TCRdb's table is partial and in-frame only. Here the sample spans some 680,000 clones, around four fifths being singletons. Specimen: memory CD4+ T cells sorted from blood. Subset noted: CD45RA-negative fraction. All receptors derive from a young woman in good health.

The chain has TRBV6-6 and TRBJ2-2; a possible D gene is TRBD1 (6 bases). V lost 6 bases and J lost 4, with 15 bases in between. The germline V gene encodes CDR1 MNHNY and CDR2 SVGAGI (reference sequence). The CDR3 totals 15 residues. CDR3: CASRTWGLSTGELFF. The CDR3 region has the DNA TGTGCCAGCAGAACCTGGGGGCTATCCACCGGGGAGCTGTTTTTT.

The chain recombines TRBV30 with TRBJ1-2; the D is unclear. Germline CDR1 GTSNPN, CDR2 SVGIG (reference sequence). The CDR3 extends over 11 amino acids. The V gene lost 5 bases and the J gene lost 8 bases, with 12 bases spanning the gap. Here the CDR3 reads CAWGGSYGYTF. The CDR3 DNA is TGTGCCTGGGGAGGATCCTACGGCTACACCTTC.

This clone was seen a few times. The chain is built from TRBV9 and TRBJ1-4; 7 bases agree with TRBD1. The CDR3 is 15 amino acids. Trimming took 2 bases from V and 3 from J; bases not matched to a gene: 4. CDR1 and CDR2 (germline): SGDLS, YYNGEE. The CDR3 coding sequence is TGTGCCAGCAGCGTGACAGGGTTGGCTAATGAAAAACTGTTTTTT. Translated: CASSVTGLANEKLFF.

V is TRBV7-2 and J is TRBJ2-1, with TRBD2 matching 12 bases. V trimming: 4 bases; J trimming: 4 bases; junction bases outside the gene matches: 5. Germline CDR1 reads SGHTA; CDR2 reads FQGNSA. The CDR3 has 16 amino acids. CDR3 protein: CASSSWTSGMYNEQFF. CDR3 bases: TGTGCCAGCAGCTCCTGGACTAGCGGGATGTACAATGAGCAGTTCTTC.

The chain's CDR3 is CASSEGPTDTQYF. The CDR3 nucleotides read TGCGCCAGCAGTGAGGGACCCACAGATACGCAGTATTTT. V gene TRBV5-1 combines with J gene TRBJ2-3; D tentatively reads TRBD1 or TRBD2 (5 bases each). The ends were cut back, 5 bases at V and 2 bases at J, with 9 bases in the middle. Germline V gene sequence: CDR1 SGHRS, CDR2 YFSETQ. The CDR3 covers 13 residues.

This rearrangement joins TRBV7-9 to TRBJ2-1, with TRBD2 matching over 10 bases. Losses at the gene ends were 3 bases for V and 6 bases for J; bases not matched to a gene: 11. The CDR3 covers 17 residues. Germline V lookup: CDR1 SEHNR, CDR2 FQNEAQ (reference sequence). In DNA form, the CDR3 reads TGTGCCAGCAGCTTTTCCCTAGCGGGAGCGACATTCAATGAGCAGTTCTTC. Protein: CASSFSLAGATFNEQFF. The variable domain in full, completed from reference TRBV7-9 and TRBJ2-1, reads DTGVSQNPRHKITKRGQNVTFRCDPISEHNRLYWYRQTLGQGPEFLTYFQNEAQLEKSRLLSDRFSAERPKGSFSTLEIQRTEQGDSAMYLCASSFSLAGATFNEQFFGPGTRLTVL.

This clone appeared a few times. In DNA form, the CDR3 reads TGTGCCAGCAGTGAAGACAGGGGACTTAATGAAAAACTGTTTTTT. Its translation is CASSEDRGLNEKLFF. This sequence joins TRBV2 and TRBJ1-4, with TRBD1 matching 7 bases. With V trimmed by 1 base and J by 4 bases, 3 bases remained unmatched. Germline CDR1 and CDR2: SNHLY and FYNNEI. This CDR3 region has 15 residues.

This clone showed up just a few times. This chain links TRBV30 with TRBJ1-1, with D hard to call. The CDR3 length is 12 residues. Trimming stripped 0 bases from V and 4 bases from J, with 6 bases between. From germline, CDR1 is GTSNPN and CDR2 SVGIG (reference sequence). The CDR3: CAWSVTRTEAFF. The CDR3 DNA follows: TGTGCCTGGAGTGTGACTCGCACTGAAGCTTTCTTT.

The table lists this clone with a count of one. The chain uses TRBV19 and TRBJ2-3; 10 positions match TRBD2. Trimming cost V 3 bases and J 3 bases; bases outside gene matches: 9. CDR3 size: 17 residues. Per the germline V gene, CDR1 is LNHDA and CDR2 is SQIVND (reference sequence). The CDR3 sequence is CASSISSGRALTDTQYF. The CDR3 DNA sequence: TGTGCCAGTAGTATCTCTAGCGGGAGAGCTCTTACAGATACGCAGTATTTT.

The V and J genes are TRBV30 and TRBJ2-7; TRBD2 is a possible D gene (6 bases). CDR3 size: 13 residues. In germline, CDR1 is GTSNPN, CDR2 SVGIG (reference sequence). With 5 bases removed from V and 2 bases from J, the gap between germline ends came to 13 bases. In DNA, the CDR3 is TGTGCCTGGGATTCTAGCGAGACCTACGAGCAGTACTTC. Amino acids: CAWDSSETYEQYF.

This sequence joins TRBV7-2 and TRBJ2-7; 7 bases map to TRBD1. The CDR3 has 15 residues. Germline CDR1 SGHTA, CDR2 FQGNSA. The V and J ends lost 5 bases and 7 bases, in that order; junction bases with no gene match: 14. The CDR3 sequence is CASSTGQQKREEQYF. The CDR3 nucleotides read TGTGCCAGCAGCACGGGACAGCAAAAAAGGGAGGAGCAGTACTTC.

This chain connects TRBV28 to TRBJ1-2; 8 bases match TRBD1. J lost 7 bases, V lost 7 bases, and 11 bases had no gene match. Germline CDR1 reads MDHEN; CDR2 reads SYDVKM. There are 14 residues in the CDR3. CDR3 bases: TGTGCCAGCACCCCAGGACAGGGTAACGTTGGCTACACCTTC. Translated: CASTPGQGNVGYTF.

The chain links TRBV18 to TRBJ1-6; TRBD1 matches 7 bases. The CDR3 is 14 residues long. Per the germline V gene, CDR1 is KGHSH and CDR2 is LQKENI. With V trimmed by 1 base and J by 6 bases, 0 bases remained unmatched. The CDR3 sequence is CASSPQGANSPLHF. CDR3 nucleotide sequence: TGTGCCAGCTCACCACAGGGGGCTAATTCACCCCTCCACTTT.

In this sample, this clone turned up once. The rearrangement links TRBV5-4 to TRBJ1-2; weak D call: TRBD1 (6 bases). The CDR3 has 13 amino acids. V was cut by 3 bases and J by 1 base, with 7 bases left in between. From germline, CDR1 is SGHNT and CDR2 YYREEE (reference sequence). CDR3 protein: CASSSDSNYGYTF. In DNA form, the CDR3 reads TGTGCCAGCAGCTCGGACAGTAACTATGGCTACACCTTC. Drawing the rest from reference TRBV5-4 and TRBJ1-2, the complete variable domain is ETGVTQSPTHLIKTRGQQVTLRCSSQSGHNTVSWYQQALGQGPQFIFQYYREEENGRGNFPPRFSGLQFPNYSSELNVNALELDDSALYLCASSSDSNYGYTFGSGTRLTVV.

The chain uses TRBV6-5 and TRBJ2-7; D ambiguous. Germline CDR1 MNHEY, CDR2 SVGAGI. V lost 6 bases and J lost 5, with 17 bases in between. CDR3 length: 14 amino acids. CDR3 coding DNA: TGTGCCAGCAGAAGCCCGGTGGGTCTCCACGAGCAGTACTTC. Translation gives CASRSPVGLHEQYF.

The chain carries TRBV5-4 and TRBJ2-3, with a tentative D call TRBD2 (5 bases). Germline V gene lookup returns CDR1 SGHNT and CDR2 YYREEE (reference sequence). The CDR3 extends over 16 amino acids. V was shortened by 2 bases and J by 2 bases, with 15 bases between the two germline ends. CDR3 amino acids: CASSLFSAGYTDTQYF. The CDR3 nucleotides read TGTGCCAGCAGCTTATTTAGCGCAGGTTACACAGATACGCAGTATTTT.

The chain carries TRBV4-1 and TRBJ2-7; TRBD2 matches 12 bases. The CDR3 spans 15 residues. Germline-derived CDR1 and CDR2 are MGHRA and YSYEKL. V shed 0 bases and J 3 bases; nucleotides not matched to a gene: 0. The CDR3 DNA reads TGCGCCAGCAGCCAAGAACTAGCGGGAGGCTACGAGCAGTACTTC. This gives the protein CASSQELAGGYEQYF.

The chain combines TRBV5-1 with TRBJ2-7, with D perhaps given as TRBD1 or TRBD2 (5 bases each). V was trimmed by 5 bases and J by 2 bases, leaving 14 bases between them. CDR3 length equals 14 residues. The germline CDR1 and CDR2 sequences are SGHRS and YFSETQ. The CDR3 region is CASSGDRVAYEQYF. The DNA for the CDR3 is TGCGCCAGCAGTGGGGACCGGGTCGCCTACGAGCAGTACTTC.

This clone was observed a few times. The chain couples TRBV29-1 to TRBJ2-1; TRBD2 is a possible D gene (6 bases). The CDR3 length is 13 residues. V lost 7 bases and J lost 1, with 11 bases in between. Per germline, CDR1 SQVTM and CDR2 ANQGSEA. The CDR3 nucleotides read TGCAGCGCCCTGCGGGGTTCCTACAATGAGCAGTTCTTC. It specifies CSALRGSYNEQFF.

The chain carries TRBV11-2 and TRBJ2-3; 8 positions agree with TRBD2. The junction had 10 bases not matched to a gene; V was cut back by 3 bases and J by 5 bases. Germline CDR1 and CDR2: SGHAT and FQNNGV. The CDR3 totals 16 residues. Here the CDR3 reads CASSFSLAGLGDTQYF. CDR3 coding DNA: TGTGCCAGCAGCTTTAGCCTAGCGGGTTTGGGAGATACGCAGTATTTT.

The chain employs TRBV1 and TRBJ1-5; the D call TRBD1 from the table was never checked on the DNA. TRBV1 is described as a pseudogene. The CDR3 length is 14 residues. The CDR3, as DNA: TGCACCAGCAGCCTAGGACAGGCCTTGTGGCCCCAGCATTTT. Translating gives CTSSLGQALWPQHF.

CDR3 in amino acids: CASSGRGEQANYGYTF. As DNA, the CDR3 is TGTGCCAGCAGCGGTCGGGGGGAGCAAGCTAACTATGGCTACACCTTC. The chain is built from TRBV9 and TRBJ1-2; TRBD1 might be the D (5 bases). Trimming shortened V by 3 bases and J by 0 bases, and 15 bases separated the two germline ends. Germline V gene data show CDR1 as SGDLS and CDR2 as YYNGEE. This CDR3 is built from 16 residues.

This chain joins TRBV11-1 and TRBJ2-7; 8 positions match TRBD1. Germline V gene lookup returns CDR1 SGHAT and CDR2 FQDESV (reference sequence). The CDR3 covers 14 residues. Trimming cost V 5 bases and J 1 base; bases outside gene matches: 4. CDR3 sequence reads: CASSRDRFSYEQYF. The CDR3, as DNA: TGTGCCAGCAGCCGGGACAGGTTTTCCTACGAGCAGTACTTC.

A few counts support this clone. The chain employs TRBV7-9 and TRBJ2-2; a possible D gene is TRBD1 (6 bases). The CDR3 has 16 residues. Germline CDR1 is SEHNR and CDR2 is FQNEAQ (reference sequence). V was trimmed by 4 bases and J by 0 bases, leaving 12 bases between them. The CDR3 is CASSSRQEANTGELFF. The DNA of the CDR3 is TGTGCCAGCAGCTCAAGACAGGAAGCGAACACCGGGGAGCTGTTTTTT.

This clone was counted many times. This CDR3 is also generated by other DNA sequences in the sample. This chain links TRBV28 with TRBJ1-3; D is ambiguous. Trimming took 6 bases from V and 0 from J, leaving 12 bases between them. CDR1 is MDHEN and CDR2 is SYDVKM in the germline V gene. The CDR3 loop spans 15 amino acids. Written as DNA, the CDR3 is TGTGCCAGCAGCCTCGGACGGTACTCTGGAAACACCATATATTTT. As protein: CASSLGRYSGNTIYF. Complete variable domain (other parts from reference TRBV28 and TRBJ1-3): DVKVTQSSRYLVKRTGEKVFLECVQDMDHENMFWYRQDPGLGLRLIYFSYDVKMKEKGDIPEGYSVSREKKERFSLILESASTNQTSMYLCASSLGRYSGNTIYFGEGSWLTVV.

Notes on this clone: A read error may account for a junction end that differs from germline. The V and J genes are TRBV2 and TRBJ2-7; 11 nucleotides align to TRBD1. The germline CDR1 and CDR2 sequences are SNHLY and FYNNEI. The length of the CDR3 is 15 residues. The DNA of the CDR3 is TGTGCCAGCAGGGAAGCCGGGACAGGGGGTTACGAGCAGTACTTC. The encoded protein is CASREAGTGGYEQYF.

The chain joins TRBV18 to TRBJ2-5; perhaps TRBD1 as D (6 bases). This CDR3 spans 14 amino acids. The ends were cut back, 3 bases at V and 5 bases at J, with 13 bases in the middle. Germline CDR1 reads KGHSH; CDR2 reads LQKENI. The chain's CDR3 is CASSPQGLRETQYF. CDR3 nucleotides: TGTGCCAGCTCACCCCAGGGGCTGAGGGAGACCCAGTACTTC.

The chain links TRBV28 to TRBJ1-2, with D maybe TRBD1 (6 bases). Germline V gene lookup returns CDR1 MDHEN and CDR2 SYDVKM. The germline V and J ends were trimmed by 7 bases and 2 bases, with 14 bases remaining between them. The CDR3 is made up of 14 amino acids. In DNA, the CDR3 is TGTGCCAGCACCTGGGCACAGGGAAACTATGGCTACACCTTC. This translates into CASTWAQGNYGYTF.

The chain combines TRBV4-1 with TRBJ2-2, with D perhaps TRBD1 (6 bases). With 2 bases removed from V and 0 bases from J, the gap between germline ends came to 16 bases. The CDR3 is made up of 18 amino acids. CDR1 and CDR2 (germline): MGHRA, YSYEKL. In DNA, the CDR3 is TGCGCCAGCAGCCAACCTTTTCACAGGGCCCCGAACACCGGGGAGCTGTTTTTT. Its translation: CASSQPFHRAPNTGELFF.